The 3 T cell receptor beta chains below were found in one sample sequenced in a study of T-cell reconstitution after alpha-beta-depleted transplantation in children (dated by TCRdb to the mid-2010s). To prepare the library, PCR was applied. The sequencer was an Illumina HiSeq 2500. TCR library preparation used molecular barcoding, with unique molecular identifiers applied to normalize quantification of the TCRbeta repertoire. The raw public data were reprocessed by TCRdb itself: fastp quality trimming at Q25, MiXCR clonotype calling, in-frame beta chains only. Each CDR3 protein gets just one entry, which takes the most common genes and DNA from the rows behind it. The sample yields fewer than 700,000 distinct CDR3 sequences; roughly 13% were counted once. In total, the top ten clones hold 2.2% of the sample. The sample's treatment or condition label, in plain terms: allogeneic hematopoietic cell transplantation with graft depleted of TCRalphabeta T cells and CD19 B cells.

The sample consisted of PBMCs, mostly from graft donor cells, taken 360 days after TCRalphabeta/CD19-depleted stem cell transplant. These TCRs come from a male patient between 10 and 17 years old who had a stem cell transplant for acute myeloid leukemia, so the T cells may come from the graft donor.

This clonotype was seen repeatedly, ten times or more. CDR3 sequence (DNA): TGCAGTGCATTTCCCGGGACTAGCGGGAGTTACGAGCAGTACTTC. Protein: CSAFPGTSGSYEQYF. V gene TRBV20-1 combines with J gene TRBJ2-7; 14 bases agree with TRBD2. Unmatched junction bases numbered 8, after V lost 6 bases and J lost 4 bases. The CDR3 length is 15 residues. CDR1 is DFQATT and CDR2 is SNEGSKA in the germline V gene (reference sequence).

The chain joins TRBV2 to TRBJ2-3; TRBD2 agrees at 9 bases. Germline CDR1 and CDR2: SNHLY and FYNNEI. The CDR3 covers 17 residues. The V segment lost 10 bases and the J segment 0 bases; nucleotides outside the gene matches: 14. CDR3 nucleotides: TGTGCCATGAGAATCGTGACTAGCGGATATAGCACAGATACGCAGTATTTT. It is translated as CAMRIVTSGYSTDTQYF.

This clonotype was seen more than once but under ten times. The chain recombines TRBV10-3 with TRBJ2-7; D is ambiguous. V lost 7 bases to trimming and J lost 2 bases, with 9 bases between them. Germline CDR1 and CDR2: ENHRY and SYGVKD. The CDR3 spans 12 residues. CDR3 loop: CAINTAPYEQYF. CDR3 nucleotide sequence: TGTGCCATCAATACTGCCCCCTACGAGCAGTACTTC.